A single sample gave rise to the 27 T cell receptor beta chains below, sequenced in a study of monozygotic twins with cystic fibrosis. The repertoire was sequenced with immunoSEQ multiplex PCR; TCRdb's copy has only in-frame clones and lacks some. Of under 30,000 clones in the sample, 90% were seen once. The sequencing sample was made of blood. The receptor source for this set is a girl aged 2-15 years with cystic fibrosis.

The chain combines TRBV19 with TRBJ2-7, with 7 bases aligning to TRBD2. The CDR3 has 15 amino acids. CDR1 and CDR2 (germline): LNHDA, SQIVND (reference sequence). V shed 3 bases, J shed 3 bases, and the junction held 8 bases outside the gene matches. The chain's CDR3 is CASSISSGLHYEQYF. The CDR3 bases are TGTGCCAGTAGTATCTCTAGCGGACTGCACTACGAGCAGTACTTC.

This clone was seen only once. The chain combines TRBV4-2 with TRBJ2-7, with TRBD1 matching over 8 bases. The junction had 13 bases not matched to a gene; V was cut back by 5 bases and J by 4 bases. This CDR3 is 16 amino acids long. Germline V lookup: CDR1 LGHNA, CDR2 YNFKEQ. The DNA of the CDR3 is TGTGCCAGCAGCTCAAGCCCGGGACAGGCTTCATACGAGCAGTACTTC. Translation: CASSSSPGQASYEQYF.

The chain combines TRBV5-6 with TRBJ2-7; no clear D gene. The CDR3 spans 15 residues. The V gene's germline CDR1 is SGHDT and CDR2 YYEEEE. The germline V and J ends were trimmed by 0 bases and 5 bases, with 15 bases remaining between them. CDR3 protein: CASSLEGFARHEQYF. CDR3 nucleotides: TGTGCCAGCAGCTTGGAGGGTTTCGCCCGTCACGAGCAGTACTTC.

J is TRBJ2-7 and V is TRBV10-3, with TRBD1 as a possible D gene (5 bases). This CDR3 comprises 12 residues. V was shortened by 6 bases and J by 1 base, with 7 bases between the two germline ends. The germline V gene has CDR1 ENHRY and CDR2 SYGVKD. The CDR3 loop is CAISRVSYEQYF. CDR3 DNA: TGTGCCATCAGCAGGGTTTCCTACGAGCAGTACTTC.

J is TRBJ2-1 and V is TRBV14; tentative D call: TRBD1 (6 bases). Trimming cost V 1 base and J 10 bases, with 8 bases left between them. The CDR3 consists of 12 residues. Germline loops: CDR1 SGHDN, CDR2 FVKESK. The CDR3 reads CASSQVGTEQFF. The CDR3 region has the DNA TGTGCCAGCAGCCAAGTCGGGACAGAGCAGTTCTTC.

The chain recombines TRBV30 with TRBJ1-5, with 8 bases aligning to TRBD1. After removal of 3 bases from V and 6 bases from J, the junction contained 7 bases not matched to a gene. CDR1 and CDR2 (germline): GTSNPN, SVGIG (reference sequence). CDR3 length: 14 residues. In nucleotides, the CDR3 is TGTGCCTGGAGCCTAGCAGGGGGCAGTCAGCCCCAGCATTTT. This encodes CAWSLAGGSQPQHF. Using reference TRBV30 and TRBJ1-5 for the parts outside the CDR3, the full variable domain is SQTIHQWPATLVQPVGSPLSLECTVEGTSNPNLYWYRQAAGRGLQLLFYSVGIGQISSEVPQNLSASRPQDRQFILSSKKLLLSDSGFYLCAWSLAGGSQPQHFGDGTRLSIL.

The V call is TRBV6-1, the J call TRBJ1-1; D remains unclear. The CDR3 is 11 residues long. Germline V gene sequence: CDR1 MNHNS, CDR2 SASEGT. Deletions cut 7 bases from V and 2 bases from J, with 5 bases between. The CDR3 nucleotides read TGTGCCAGCATCCGTAACACTGAAGCTTTCTTT. Its translation: CASIRNTEAFF.

The chain is built from TRBV6-5 and TRBJ2-7, with TRBD1 identical over 7 bases. V gave up 3 bases and J gave up 3 bases; unmatched junction bases: 5. Germline values: CDR1 MNHEY, CDR2 SVGAGI. The CDR3 runs to 14 residues. CDR3 loop: CASSYGTEHYEQYF. As DNA, the CDR3 is TGTGCCAGCAGTTATGGGACAGAGCACTACGAGCAGTACTTC.

This chain links TRBV25-1 with TRBJ1-2; D is uncertain. Germline loops: CDR1 MGHDK, CDR2 SYGVNS. The CDR3 spans 13 residues. Trimming left V 4 bases short and J 4 bases short, with 10 bases between. The CDR3, as DNA: TGTGCCAGCAGTGGGGTGGGGTCCTATGGCTACACCTTC. It codes for CASSGVGSYGYTF.

This chain connects TRBV2 to TRBJ2-7; D possibly corresponds to TRBD1 (6 bases). CDR3 length: 13 amino acids. Trimming stripped 3 bases from V and 5 bases from J, with 11 bases between. CDR1 and CDR2 from the germline V gene are SNHLY and FYNNEI. Written as DNA, the CDR3 is TGTGCCAGCAGTGAGCAGGGGTTTAACGAGCAGTACTTC. It encodes CASSEQGFNEQYF.

The chain employs TRBV7-2 and TRBJ2-7; TRBD1 matches 9 bases. The J segment lost 1 base and the V segment lost 1 base, leaving 2 bases of the junction unmatched. Per the germline V gene, CDR1 is SGHTA and CDR2 is FQGNSA. The CDR3 has 15 residues. The CDR3 region is CASSLVGTGSYEQYF. CDR3 DNA: TGTGCCAGCAGCTTAGTGGGGACAGGGTCCTACGAGCAGTACTTC.

The chain joins TRBV4-1 to TRBJ1-2; D unclear. Germline-derived CDR1 and CDR2 are MGHRA and YSYEKL. The CDR3 contains 15 residues. V lost 4 bases to trimming and J lost 0 bases, with 12 bases between them. The CDR3 nucleotides are TGCGCCAGCAGCCCCCAAAATGCTCCTAACTATGGCTACACCTTC. Translating it yields CASSPQNAPNYGYTF.

The rearrangement links TRBV12-5 to TRBJ1-5; D is unclear. The CDR3 is 12 amino acids. Trimming removed 1 base from V and 2 bases from J, with 0 bases in between. Germline CDR1 LGHNT, CDR2 FRNRAP. As DNA, the CDR3 is TGTGCTAGTGGTTTGGGCAATCAGCCCCAGCATTTT. Protein sequence: CASGLGNQPQHF.

The gene calls are TRBV9 and TRBJ2-3, with 8 bases that match TRBD2. With V trimmed by 0 bases and J by 7 bases, 13 bases remained unmatched. CDR1 is SGDLS, CDR2 YYNGEE, per germline. The CDR3 is 17 amino acids. As DNA, the CDR3 is TGTGCCAGCAGCGTAGCGGGCATAGGACTAGCAGGGCATACGCAGTATTTT. This encodes CASSVAGIGLAGHTQYF. Full variable domain (rest looked up from reference TRBV9 and TRBJ2-3): DSGVTQTPKHLITATGQRVTLRCSPRSGDLSVYWYQQSLDQGLQFLIQYYNGEERAKGNILERFSAQQFPDLHSELNLSSLELGDSALYFCASSVAGIGLAGHTQYFGPGTRLTVL.

This chain connects TRBV7-2 to TRBJ2-6; D not certain. In germline, CDR1 is SGHTA, CDR2 FQGNSA. V lost 0 bases to trimming and J lost 3 bases, with 0 bases between them. The CDR3 extends over 13 amino acids. The CDR3 protein is CASSLAGANVLTF. Written as DNA, the CDR3 is TGTGCCAGCAGCTTAGCTGGGGCCAACGTCCTGACTTTC.

This clone has a handful of counts. This chain joins TRBV21-1 and TRBJ1-1. TRBV21-1 is marked as a pseudogene. The CDR3 consists of 13 residues. The CDR3 is CASTPNGDTEAFF. CDR3 sequence (DNA): TGTGCCAGCACCCCGAACGGGGACACTGAAGCTTTCTTT.

V and J are TRBV19 and TRBJ1-1, with D uncertain. With 6 bases removed from V and 5 bases from J, the gap between germline ends came to 16 bases. Germline loops: CDR1 LNHDA, CDR2 SQIVND (reference sequence). CDR3 length equals 14 residues. CDR3 amino acids: CASRGIWGRTEAFF. CDR3 in DNA: TGTGCCAGTAGGGGGATATGGGGAAGGACTGAAGCTTTCTTT. The variable domain in full, with the rest retrieved from reference TRBV19 and TRBJ1-1, is DGGITQSPKYLFRKEGQNVTLSCEQNLNHDAMYWYRQDPGQGLRLIYYSQIVNDFQKGDIAEGYSVSREKKESFPLTVTSAQKNPTAFYLCASRGIWGRTEAFFGQGTRLTVV.

The V gene is TRBV6-1, the J gene TRBJ2-5; 9 nucleotides match TRBD1. Looked up from germline, CDR1 is MNHNS and CDR2 is SASEGT. V lost 4 bases, J lost 2 bases, and 5 bases stayed unmatched. This CDR3 is 15 amino acids long. For the CDR3, the DNA is TGTGCCAGCAGTGTACACAGGGGGCAGCAAGAGACCCAGTACTTC. As protein: CASSVHRGQQETQYF.

This clone has just one count. The chain employs TRBV7-3 and TRBJ2-3; TRBD1 is a possible D gene (6 bases). Germline loops: CDR1 SGHTA, CDR2 FQGTGA. CDR3 length: 16 residues. The V and J ends lost 5 bases and 0 bases respectively, with 15 bases between them. The CDR3 nucleotides are TGTGCCAGCAGCCACGAAGGGGGAATGAGCACAGATACGCAGTATTTT. It is translated as CASSHEGGMSTDTQYF.

V is TRBV18 and J is TRBJ2-1, with 8 bases lining up with TRBD1. Germline trimming cut 8 bases from V and 9 bases from J; bases unmatched to any gene: 3. Germline V gene lookup returns CDR1 KGHSH and CDR2 LQKENI. The CDR3 totals 11 residues. The DNA for the CDR3 is TGTGCCAGCGCGGACAGGGTTGAGCAGTTCTTC. Translated, it gives CASADRVEQFF.

The chain couples TRBV27 to TRBJ2-5; D might be TRBD2 (6 bases). The germline CDR1 and CDR2 sequences are MNHEY and SMNVEV (reference sequence). With 3 bases removed from V and 5 bases from J, the gap between germline ends came to 13 bases. CDR3 length equals 14 residues. The CDR3 region is CASSFAGPWETQYF. The DNA for the CDR3 is TGTGCCAGCAGTTTCGCGGGGCCGTGGGAGACCCAGTACTTC.

The chain has TRBV23-1 and TRBJ2-7, with 8 bases lining up with TRBD1. TRBV23-1 is noted as an ORF with a role that remains uncertain. The trim removed 2 bases at V and 3 bases at J, leaving 9 bases unmatched. The CDR3 covers 16 residues. CDR3 protein: CASSQIWTGILYEQYF. The CDR3 DNA is TGCGCCAGCAGTCAAATCTGGACAGGGATCCTCTACGAGCAGTACTTC.

This chain links TRBV9 with TRBJ1-2, with TRBD1 matching 7 bases. The CDR3 runs 15 residues. The junction had 11 bases not matched to a gene; V was cut back by 3 bases and J by 6 bases. CDR1 is SGDLS, CDR2 YYNGEE, per germline. CDR3 amino acids: CASSDGTAGGDGYTF. DNA of the CDR3: TGTGCCAGCAGCGATGGGACAGCGGGGGGTGATGGCTACACCTTC.

The chain links TRBV23-1 to TRBJ2-7, with 9 bases aligning to TRBD1. TRBV23-1 is marked as an open reading frame, function uncertain. Trimming removed 10 bases from V and 3 bases from J; junction bases left unmatched: 7. The CDR3 runs 13 residues. CDR3 residues: CATMTGGHYEQYF. The CDR3 coding sequence is TGCGCCACAATGACAGGGGGTCACTACGAGCAGTACTTC.

The chain links TRBV25-1 to TRBJ1-4; D is unresolved. The CDR3 covers 14 residues. The germline V and J ends were trimmed by 1 base and 5 bases, with 8 bases remaining between them. Germline-derived CDR1 and CDR2 are MGHDK and SYGVNS. CDR3 amino acids: CASSEFGNNEKLFF. CDR3 bases: TGTGCCAGCAGTGAATTTGGCAACAATGAAAAACTGTTTTTT.

V gene TRBV18 combines with J gene TRBJ1-2; D is uncertain. Germline values: CDR1 KGHSH, CDR2 LQKENI. The V and J ends lost 6 bases and 6 bases respectively, with 11 bases between them. The CDR3 is 12 residues long. CDR3 amino acids: CASSPIGDGYTF. The CDR3 DNA reads as TGTGCCAGCTCGCCAATTGGAGATGGCTACACCTTC.

This chain joins TRBV30 and TRBJ1-1; 7 bases agree with TRBD1. The ends lost 4 bases at V and 0 bases at J; junction bases unmatched: 23. The CDR3 spans 20 residues. From germline, CDR1 is GTSNPN and CDR2 SVGIG (reference sequence). DNA of the CDR3: TGTGCCTGGATGTTTGCCGCCCCGAACAGGGGTAATACTATGAACACTGAAGCTTTCTTT. This codes for CAWMFAAPNRGNTMNTEAFF.